Listed here are 23 T cell receptor beta chains from one sample, sequenced in a study of cytomegalovirus exposure and HLA in healthy donors. Both 60 Vbeta primers and 13 Jbeta primers went into the PCR. Clones were read by immunoSEQ multiplex PCR, and TCRdb kept only the in-frame ones, dropping some. This sample yields fewer than 200,000 clones, of which 80% are seen a single time; 4% to 5.5% belongs to the top ten. The sample taken for sequencing was PBMCs. These receptors originate from a man aged 25-40 years in good health and CMV-seronegative.

This clone was seen only a few times. The CDR3 DNA reads TGTGCCAGCAGCTCTCTTGGGGACTGGGGGACCGGGGAGCTGTTTTTT. The encoded protein is CASSSLGDWGTGELFF. The genes are TRBV7-9 and TRBJ2-2, with TRBD2 as a possible D gene (6 bases). Germline V gives CDR1 SEHNR, CDR2 FQNEAQ (reference sequence). The CDR3 is 16 residues long. Trimming pared 4 bases from V and 5 bases from J, leaving 17 bases between.

This chain uses TRBV6-1 with TRBJ1-4; unclear D gene. This CDR3 is built from 14 residues. V lost 7 bases to trimming and J lost 0 bases, with 9 bases between them. Germline values: CDR1 MNHNS, CDR2 SASEGT. The CDR3 spells CASTYRATNEKLFF. The CDR3 DNA follows: TGTGCCAGCACCTACAGAGCAACTAATGAAAAACTGTTTTTT.

J is TRBJ1-5 and V is TRBV7-9; weak D call: TRBD1 (5 bases). This CDR3 region has 14 residues. Germline CDR1 is SEHNR and CDR2 is FQNEAQ (reference sequence). The V and J ends lost 1 base and 4 bases respectively, with 8 bases between them. CDR3 residues: CASSLGGGNQPQHF. The DNA of the CDR3 is TGTGCCAGCAGCTTAGGGGGGGGGAATCAGCCCCAGCATTTT.

This chain uses TRBV4-1 with TRBJ1-3; D not certain. V lost 3 bases to trimming and J lost 0 bases, with 12 bases between them. The CDR3 is made up of 16 amino acids. Germline V lookup: CDR1 MGHRA, CDR2 YSYEKL. The CDR3 DNA sequence: TGCGCCAGCAGCCAGCCTAGACTGATCTCTGGAAACACCATATATTTT. Protein: CASSQPRLISGNTIYF.

V is TRBV2 and J is TRBJ1-5, with 9 positions matching TRBD1. The CDR3 has 14 amino acids. Germline V CDR1 and CDR2: SNHLY, FYNNEI. Losses at the gene ends were 5 bases for V and 7 bases for J; bases not matched to a gene: 6. The CDR3 DNA follows: TGTGCCAGCAGTTATGACAGGGGGTACCAGCCCCAGCATTTT. As protein: CASSYDRGYQPQHF.

The genes are TRBV6-1 and TRBJ2-1; D gene uncertain. Trimming cost V 8 bases and J 7 bases, with 21 bases left between them. The germline V gene encodes CDR1 MNHNS and CDR2 SASEGT. The CDR3 contains 15 residues. CDR3 amino acids: CASYQILGRRNEQFF. The CDR3 bases are TGTGCCAGCTACCAGATCCTCGGAAGGAGAAATGAGCAGTTCTTC.

The chain couples TRBV6-1 to TRBJ2-7; 10 nucleotides agree with TRBD1. CDR1 and CDR2 from the germline V gene are MNHNS and SASEGT. This CDR3 is built from 15 residues. V lost 2 bases to trimming and J lost 2 bases; unmatched junction nucleotides: 3. The CDR3 DNA is TGTGCCAGCAGTGAATGGGACAGGGGAGCCTACGAGCAGTACTTC. Protein product: CASSEWDRGAYEQYF.

The rearrangement links TRBV11-2 to TRBJ2-7; TRBD2 matches 8 bases. The CDR3 totals 15 residues. The trim removed 5 bases at V and 5 bases at J, leaving 11 bases unmatched. The germline CDR1 and CDR2 sequences are SGHAT and FQNNGV. CDR3 in amino acids: CASSLLRGRTNEQYF. The CDR3 DNA is TGTGCCAGCAGCCTTCTTCGCGGGAGGACAAACGAGCAGTACTTC.

The rearrangement links TRBV18 to TRBJ2-1; D uncertain. This CDR3 has 14 residues. Trimming took 1 base from V and 10 from J, leaving 14 bases between them. CDR1 KGHSH and CDR2 LQKENI come from the germline V gene. Written as DNA, the CDR3 is TGTGCCAGCTCACCACTTTCCGAGACAAGCGAGCAGTTCTTC. Translating it yields CASSPLSETSEQFF.

The CDR3 DNA sequence: TGTGCCAGTACCCTGGGACAGATCAATCAGCCCCAGCATTTT. It is translated as CASTLGQINQPQHF. V and J are TRBV19 and TRBJ1-5; 7 bases agree with TRBD1. CDR3 length: 14 residues. Germline trimming cut 7 bases from V and 3 bases from J; bases unmatched to any gene: 6. CDR1 is LNHDA and CDR2 is SQIVND in the germline V gene (reference sequence).

V and J are TRBV7-6 and TRBJ2-2, with a weak D call TRBD2 (5 bases). Trimming took 3 bases from V and 4 from J, leaving 9 bases between them. The germline V gene has CDR1 SGHVS and CDR2 FNYEAQ. The CDR3 loop spans 14 amino acids. CDR3 amino acids: CASSLSSGTGELFF. In DNA form, the CDR3 reads TGTGCCAGCAGCTTGAGCAGCGGCACCGGGGAGCTGTTTTTT. The full variable domain, completed using reference TRBV7-6 and TRBJ2-2, is GAGVSQSPRYKVTKRGQDVALRCDPISGHVSLYWYRQALGQGPEFLTYFNYEAQQDKSGLPNDRFSAERPEGSISTLTIQRTEQRDSAMYRCASSLSSGTGELFFGEGSRLTVL.

CDR3 nucleotide sequence: TGCGCCAGCAGCCAAGGGAGCGGTCCTTCCTACGAGCAGTACTTC. This codes for CASSQGSGPSYEQYF. The rearrangement uses TRBV4-3 and TRBJ2-7, with TRBD2 as a possible D gene (5 bases). The germline CDR1 and CDR2 sequences are LGHNA and YSLEER. The germline V and J ends were trimmed by 1 base and 1 base, with 11 bases remaining between them. The CDR3 is made up of 15 amino acids.

This clone has more than one count but fewer than ten. The chain joins TRBV9 to TRBJ2-7, with a tentative D call TRBD2 (6 bases). The CDR3 length is 14 residues. From germline, CDR1 is SGDLS and CDR2 YYNGEE. Trimming left V 0 bases short and J 6 bases short, with 13 bases between. The CDR3 here is CASSVAGTATEQYF. The CDR3, as DNA: TGTGCCAGCAGCGTAGCGGGGACTGCGACCGAGCAGTACTTC.

Notes on this clone: Other DNA sequences within the sample encode an identical CDR3. The chain uses TRBV28 and TRBJ1-2, with D perhaps matching TRBD1 (6 bases). This CDR3 has 13 amino acids. CDR1 is MDHEN, CDR2 SYDVKM, per germline. V was clipped by 3 bases and J by 2 bases, with 7 bases between them. The CDR3 reads CASSFQGNYGYTF. For the CDR3, the DNA is TGTGCCAGCAGTTTTCAGGGGAACTATGGCTACACCTTC.

The chain carries TRBV30 and TRBJ1-1; the match to TRBD1 covers 8 bases. CDR1 and CDR2 from the germline V gene are GTSNPN and SVGIG (reference sequence). The CDR3 loop spans 14 amino acids. Trimming removed 4 bases from V and 1 base from J; junction bases left unmatched: 5. The CDR3 here is CAWNPGQANTEAFF. CDR3 DNA sequence: TGTGCCTGGAACCCGGGACAGGCGAACACTGAAGCTTTCTTT.

This clone occurred a few times. The rearrangement joins TRBV18 to TRBJ2-2; 8 positions agree with TRBD1. The V gene's germline CDR1 is KGHSH and CDR2 LQKENI. This CDR3 has 15 amino acids. V shed 3 bases, J shed 8 bases, and the junction held 8 bases outside the gene matches. DNA for the CDR3: TGTGCCAGCTCACCTCGCCAGGGGGCTCCTGGGGAGCTGTTTTTT. Translated: CASSPRQGAPGELFF.

The chain uses TRBV5-1 and TRBJ1-1; 9 bases are shared with TRBD1. Germline trimming cut 4 bases from V and 1 base from J; bases unmatched to any gene: 14. The CDR3 has 18 residues. Germline-derived CDR1 and CDR2 are SGHRS and YFSETQ. In DNA, the CDR3 is TGCGCCAGCAGCCATGGTAGCGGACAGGGGAAGGGGAACACTGAAGCTTTCTTT. Translating gives CASSHGSGQGKGNTEAFF. The variable domain in full, with the rest retrieved from reference TRBV5-1 and TRBJ1-1, is KAGVTQTPRYLIKTRGQQVTLSCSPISGHRSVSWYQQTPGQGLQFLFEYFSETQRNKGNFPGRFSGRQFSNSRSEMNVSTLELGDSALYLCASSHGSGQGKGNTEAFFGQGTRLTVV.

The gene calls are TRBV13 and TRBJ1-5; maybe TRBD1 (5 bases). CDR1 PRHDT and CDR2 FYEKMQ come from the germline V gene (reference sequence). Trimming pared 5 bases from V and 3 bases from J, leaving 11 bases between. This CDR3 region has 14 residues. The chain's CDR3 is CASSLRGSNQPQHF. CDR3 DNA sequence: TGTGCCAGCAGCCTAAGGGGATCCAATCAGCCCCAGCATTTT.

The CDR3 region has the DNA TGTGCCAGCAGCCTCGTCGTGAACACTGAAGCTTTCTTT. Residues: CASSLVVNTEAFF. The chain has TRBV11-2 and TRBJ1-1, with D unresolved. V was shortened by 5 bases and J by 0 bases, with 7 bases between the two germline ends. The CDR3 extends over 13 amino acids. CDR1 and CDR2 (germline): SGHAT, FQNNGV.

The V call is TRBV5-1, the J call TRBJ1-5; 8 positions match TRBD1. This CDR3 has 15 amino acids. CDR1 is SGHRS, CDR2 YFSETQ, per germline. The V gene end was trimmed by 4 bases and the J gene end by 7 bases; junction bases not matched to a gene: 10. CDR3 nucleotides: TGCGCCAGCAGCCCCCGGACAGGGCAAAGGCAGCCCCAGCATTTT. It is translated as CASSPRTGQRQPQHF.

V usage is TRBV6-1 and J usage is TRBJ1-6; 9 bases map to TRBD1. Germline lookup yields CDR1 MNHNS and CDR2 SASEGT. This CDR3 has 13 residues. V dropped 8 bases and J dropped 7; count of bases not matched to a gene: 3. CDR3 sequence (DNA): TGTGCCAGCGGACAGGGGACCAATTCACCCCTCCACTTT. This translates into CASGQGTNSPLHF.

This clone was observed a single time. DNA of the CDR3: TGTGCCAGCAGACTGACAGGGGGCGGTGAGACCCAGTACTTC. This gives the protein CASRLTGGGETQYF. This chain links TRBV6-5 with TRBJ2-5; 10 positions match TRBD1. With 6 bases clipped from V and 5 bases from J, the junction kept 6 bases outside the gene matches. In germline, CDR1 is MNHEY, CDR2 SVGAGI. The CDR3 loop spans 14 amino acids.

This chain links TRBV11-2 with TRBJ2-7; tentative D call: TRBD1 (5 bases). CDR1 is SGHAT and CDR2 is FQNNGV in the germline V gene. The CDR3 is 14 residues long. V was trimmed by 2 bases and J by 3 bases, leaving 11 bases between them. CDR3 DNA sequence: TGTGCCAGCAGCTTAACAGGCCCCAACTACGAGCAGTACTTC. Residues: CASSLTGPNYEQYF.